Listed here is a single T cell receptor (beta chain). Germline V CDR1 and CDR2: SQVTM, ANQGSEA. Unmatched junction bases numbered 5, after V lost 5 bases and J lost 2 bases. The CDR3 spans 13 residues. As processed by the authors: Quantification of nucleated cells was approximated via reference gene primer amplification. Produced via immunoSEQ multiplex PCR; TCRdb's table is partial and in-frame only. V, J and clone size reflect that table, while D and trimming were determined from the DNA. The sample contains hundreds of thousands of clones, around 89% of which appear only once. The sample is drawn from a study of blood T cell repertoires in COVID-19. Study at large: COVID-19 samples, acute and convalescent, were from the United States, Italy and Spain. From T cells, B-cell-depleted T cells, or PBMCs came the material, which was cDNA or gDNA.

This receptor was identified in a woman in her 30s who had recovered from COVID-19. The chain has TRBV29-1 and TRBJ1-2; 7 bases are a match to TRBD1. The specimen was peripheral blood. CDR3 residues: CSVWDSLNYGYTF. The DNA for the CDR3 is TGCAGCGTTTGGGACAGCCTCAACTATGGCTACACCTTC. The variable domain in full, completed from reference TRBV29-1 and TRBJ1-2, reads SAVISQKPSRDICQRGTSLTIQCQVDSQVTMMFWYRQQPGQSLTLIATANQGSEATYESGFVIDKFPISRPNLTFSTLTVSNMSPEDSSIYLCSVWDSLNYGYTFGSGTRLTVV.